This is a list of T cell receptor beta chains from one sample in a study of shared clonotypes between healthy human individuals. Clones were sequenced by immunoSEQ multiplex PCR, and TCRdb holds only the in-frame ones, with some missing. The sample shows roughly 2 million clones, around 96% of them seen only once. Specimen: naive CD8+ T cells sorted from blood. The receptors come from a young man in good health. The CDR3 runs from the conserved cysteine through the conserved F or W. Fields, in order: D gene, J gene, clone size, V gene, CDR3 DNA, CDR3 protein. D genes are given only for firm matches. Rows give clone size only sometimes, using once, few, many, or a class for an expanded clone.

>NA|TRBJ2-1|few|TRBV11-2
TGTGCCAGCAGCTTAGCGGGGGAGCAGTTCTTC
CASSLAGEQFF
>TRBD2|TRBJ2-7|NA|TRBV27
TGTGCCAGCAGTAGAGCGGGGGACGTCTACGAGCAGTACTTC
CASSRAGDVYEQYF
>TRBD2|TRBJ2-7|NA|TRBV9
TGTGCCAGCAGCACCAGCCCCAGCGGGAGTTCCTACGAGCAGTACTTC
CASSTSPSGSSYEQYF
>NA|TRBJ2-2|once|TRBV5-1
TGCGCCAGCAGCTTCCACGACGGGACCGGGGAGCTGTTTTTT
CASSFHDGTGELFF
>NA|TRBJ2-2|NA|TRBV11-2
TGTGCCAGCAGCTTAGATCAGGGGTACGGGGAGCTGTTTTTT
CASSLDQGYGELFF
>TRBD2|TRBJ2-5|NA|TRBV5-4
TGTGCCAGCAGCTTGCAGCGGGGCCTACAAGAGACCCAGTACTTC
CASSLQRGLQETQYF
>NA|TRBJ2-7|NA|TRBV4-1
TGCGCCAGCAGCCAAGATGATCCTAGCGCAGCCCTATACGAGCAGTACTTC
CASSQDDPSAALYEQYF
>NA|TRBJ2-2|NA|TRBV13
TGTGCCAGCAGCTTAGACTATAACACCGGGGAGCTGTTTTTT
CASSLDYNTGELFF
>TRBD2|TRBJ2-2|NA|TRBV27
TGTGCCAGCAGTTTTAGCGGGGGGAGCGGGGAGCTGTTTTTT
CASSFSGGSGELFF
>NA|TRBJ1-4|NA|TRBV6-5
TGTGCCAGCGGTTTTACAGGGACGGGTGAAAAACTGTTTTTT
CASGFTGTGEKLFF
>NA|TRBJ1-2|NA|TRBV7-9
TGTGCCAGCAGCTTAGCGACAGTTGAAGGCTACACCTTC
CASSLATVEGYTF
>TRBD1|TRBJ2-2|NA|TRBV4-1
TGCGCCAGCAGCCCCCGGGACAGTGACACCGGGGAGCTGTTTTTT
CASSPRDSDTGELFF
>TRBD2|TRBJ2-1|NA|TRBV7-9
TGTGCCAGCAGCTTAGCGGCGGGAGGGCCGGTTTATGAGCAGTTCTTC
CASSLAAGGPVYEQFF
>NA|TRBJ2-3|NA|TRBV27
TGTGCCAGCACTTCCCTAGTTGGGTCCCTCACAGATACGCAGTATTTT
CASTSLVGSLTDTQYF
>NA|TRBJ2-1|NA|TRBV6-6
TGTGCCAGCAGTTACTCCGCGGTGTCCTACAATGAGCAGTTCTTC
CASSYSAVSYNEQFF
>TRBD1|TRBJ1-1|NA|TRBV7-8
TGTGCCAGCAGCTCCGGAGGGGGCCTTATTGAAGCTTTCTTT
CASSSGGGLIEAFF
>NA|TRBJ2-4|NA|TRBV5-1
TGCGCCAGCAGCTTATTGGCTTCAGTAGGGATGGCCAAAAACATTCAGTACTTC
CASSLLASVGMAKNIQYF
>NA|TRBJ2-7|NA|TRBV7-9
TGTGCCAGCAGCTCCGTCTCAACAGGGTACTACGAGCAGTACTTC
CASSSVSTGYYEQYF
>TRBD1|TRBJ1-4|NA|TRBV11-2
TGTGCCAGCAGCGAGGTTAGGACAGGGAATGAAAAACTGTTTTTT
CASSEVRTGNEKLFF
>TRBD1|TRBJ2-1|once|TRBV6-5
TGTGCCAGCAGTTTAGGACAGGGTCTTGAGCAGTTCTTC
CASSLGQGLEQFF
>NA|TRBJ1-1|NA|TRBV27
TGTGCCAGCAGGTTTGGGGGGGCGAACACTGAAGCTTTCTTT
CASRFGGANTEAFF
>NA|TRBJ2-1|NA|TRBV7-2
TGTGCCAGCAGCTCCGAACCCGGGGACCTGGGTCGGTTCTTC
CASSSEPGDLGRFF
>NA|TRBJ2-1|NA|TRBV27
TGTGCCAGCAGTCCAAGCTGGGGGGATTACAATGATGAGCAGTTCTTC
CASSPSWGDYNDEQFF
>TRBD2|TRBJ2-7|NA|TRBV19
TGTGCCAGTTCTACTAGCGGGACTTACTACGAGCAGTACTTC
CASSTSGTYYEQYF
>TRBD1|TRBJ2-1|NA|TRBV5-6
TGTGCCAGCAGCTTGTGGTGGACAGGGGCTAATGAGCAGTTCTTC
CASSLWWTGANEQFF
>NA|TRBJ2-2|NA|TRBV27
TGTGCCAGCAGCCAAAGAACAGCGGCCACCGGGGAGCTGTTTTTT
CASSQRTAATGELFF
>TRBD2|TRBJ2-3|NA|TRBV10-2
TGCGCCAGCAGAAGCGGGAGGGAGGCAGATACGCAGTATTTT
CASRSGREADTQYF
>TRBD2|TRBJ2-7|NA|TRBV13
TGTGCCAGCAGCTTAGGGTTTAGCGGGGGCTCCTACGAGCAGTACTTC
CASSLGFSGGSYEQYF
>NA|TRBJ2-7|NA|TRBV4-1
TGCGCCAGCAGCCAAGATAGCGCGCTCGAGCAGTACTTC
CASSQDSALEQYF
>NA|TRBJ2-3|NA|TRBV6-6
TGTGCCAGCAGGGGGCCTATGAACACAGATACGCAGTATTTT
CASRGPMNTDTQYF
>NA|TRBJ2-3|once|TRBV13
TGTGCCAGCAGCTTAGGTAACACCCTAACATCTGCTACAGATACGCAGTATTTT
CASSLGNTLTSATDTQYF
>NA|TRBJ1-1|NA|TRBV29-1
TGCAGCGTCATTTCAGGCCCTGAAGCTTTCTTT
CSVISGPEAFF
>TRBD2|TRBJ2-1|NA|TRBV7-2
TGTGCCAGCAGCCGGTTAGGACTAGCTCCTAATGAGCAGTTCTTC
CASSRLGLAPNEQFF
>NA|TRBJ2-7|NA|TRBV5-6
TGTGCCAGCAGCTTGCGGGAAGAGAACGAGCAGTACTTC
CASSLREENEQYF
>NA|TRBJ2-2|once|TRBV5-1
TGCGCCAGCAGCTTGGAGGGGACCCTGGCCGGGGAGCTGTTTTTT
CASSLEGTLAGELFF
>NA|TRBJ1-3|NA|TRBV2
TGTGCCAGCGGAAGATACTCTGGAAACACCATATATTTT
CASGRYSGNTIYF
>TRBD1|TRBJ1-2|NA|TRBV2
TGTGCCAGCAGAGTCGGGACAGGGGACGGCTACACCTTC
CASRVGTGDGYTF
>NA|TRBJ1-1|NA|TRBV10-3
TGTGCCATCAGTGACACAGCAAACACTGAAGCTTTCTTT
CAISDTANTEAFF
>NA|TRBJ2-3|once|TRBV5-1
TGCGCCAGCAGCTTAGACGGAAGCACAGATACGCAGTATTTT
CASSLDGSTDTQYF
>NA|TRBJ2-7|NA|TRBV27
TGTGCCAGCAGTTTGCTCCGGGACGCCCACGAGCAGTACTTC
CASSLLRDAHEQYF
>NA|TRBJ2-7|NA|TRBV5-6
TGTGCCAGCAGCTTTGGATCAACAGTCATTCCCTACGAGCAGTACTTC
CASSFGSTVIPYEQYF
>NA|TRBJ2-2|NA|TRBV13
TGTGCCAGCAGCCCCCTCACCGGGGAGCTGTTTTTT
CASSPLTGELFF
>NA|TRBJ1-5|NA|TRBV4-3
TGCGCCAGCAGCCAAGCGGTGGAGATGCCCAATCAGCCCCAGCATTTT
CASSQAVEMPNQPQHF
>TRBD2|TRBJ2-5|NA|TRBV28
TGTGCCAGCAGTTTACCCGAGGGACTAGCGGGTTCACAAGAGACCCAGTACTTC
CASSLPEGLAGSQETQYF
>NA|TRBJ2-1|NA|TRBV11-2
TGTGCCAGCAGCCCGTCCGGGGTCCCCTACAATGAGCAGTTCTTC
CASSPSGVPYNEQFF
>NA|TRBJ1-1|NA|TRBV6-5
TGTGCCAGCAAGGAAGGGCCGAGTACTGAAGCTTTCTTT
CASKEGPSTEAFF
>TRBD1|TRBJ1-1|once|TRBV19
TGTGCCAGTAGTAGGACAGGGATGAACACTGAAGCTTTCTTT
CASSRTGMNTEAFF
>NA|TRBJ2-5|once|TRBV28
TGTGCCAGCAGTGCCCTGACGGACCAAGAGACCCAGTACTTC
CASSALTDQETQYF
>NA|TRBJ1-5|NA|TRBV19
TGTGCCAGTAGTATTATTGGCAGGGAGGATCAGCCCCAGCATTTT
CASSIIGREDQPQHF
>TRBD2|TRBJ2-3|NA|TRBV7-9
TGTGCCAGTAACGGGGGACTATCTAGCACAGATACGCAGTATTTT
CASNGGLSSTDTQYF
>NA|TRBJ1-6|NA|TRBV5-4
TGTGCCAGCAGCTCGGACAGCTTCTATAATTCACCCCTCCACTTT
CASSSDSFYNSPLHF
>TRBD1|TRBJ2-1|once|TRBV5-4
TGTGCCAGCAGCCCCCAGGGGGTGAGCTCCTACAATGAGCAGTTCTTC
CASSPQGVSSYNEQFF
>NA|TRBJ2-1|NA|TRBV10-1
TGCGCCAGCAGTGAGTCTGCCCATTACAATGAGCAGTTCTTC
CASSESAHYNEQFF